This TCR beta chain came from a study of blood T cell repertoires in COVID-19. The method was immunoSEQ multiplex PCR; TCRdb's version includes in-frame clones alone and lacks a portion of them. The top ten clones hold about 4% of a sample with 270,000 or so clones, 90% of them seen once. V was trimmed by 2 bases and J by 2 bases, leaving 7 bases between them. The CDR3 consists of 13 residues. The germline V gene encodes CDR1 MNHEY and CDR2 SVGAGI. The chain is built from TRBV6-5 and TRBJ2-7, with D uncertain. Specimen: PBMCs or T cells enriched from blood (not recorded which). The receptor comes from a woman aged 30 to 39 with acute COVID-19. The CDR3 bases are TGTGCCAGCAGTTACAGGCAGGCCTACGAGCAGTACTTC. Translation: CASSYRQAYEQYF.